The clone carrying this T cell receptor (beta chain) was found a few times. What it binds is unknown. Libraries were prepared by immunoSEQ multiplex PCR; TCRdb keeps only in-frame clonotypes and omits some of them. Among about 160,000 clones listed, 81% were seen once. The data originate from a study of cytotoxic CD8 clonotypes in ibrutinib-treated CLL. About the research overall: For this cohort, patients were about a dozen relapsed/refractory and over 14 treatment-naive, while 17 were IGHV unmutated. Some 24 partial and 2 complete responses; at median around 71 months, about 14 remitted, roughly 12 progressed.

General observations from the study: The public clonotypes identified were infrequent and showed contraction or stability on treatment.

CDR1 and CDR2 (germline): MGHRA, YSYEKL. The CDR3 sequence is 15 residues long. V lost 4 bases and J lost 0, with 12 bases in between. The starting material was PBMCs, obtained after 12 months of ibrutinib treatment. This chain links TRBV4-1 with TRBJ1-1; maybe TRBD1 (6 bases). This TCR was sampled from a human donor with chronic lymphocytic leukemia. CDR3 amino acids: CASSPRTALNTEAFF. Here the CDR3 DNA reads TGCGCCAGCAGCCCAAGGACAGCTTTGAACACTGAAGCTTTCTTT.